These T cell receptor beta chains were read from a single sample in a study of blood T cell repertoires in COVID-19. The protocol was immunoSEQ multiplex PCR, while the TCRdb copy is restricted to in-frame clones and leaves out a portion. In the table there are fewer than 300,000 clones, around 85% of which are singletons. Source material: PBMCs or T cells enriched from blood (not recorded which). These TCRs come from a woman in her fifties or sixties who had recovered from COVID-19. Both conserved end residues are part of each CDR3.

j_gene | v_gene | CDR3aa
TRBJ2-7 | TRBV5-1 | CASSPTTGEQYF
TRBJ1-3 | TRBV2 | CASSNAGAGNTIYF
TRBJ1-1 | TRBV27 | CASSLFSRRATEAFF
TRBJ1-1 | TRBV14 | CASSQDRGRGEAFF
TRBJ2-3 | TRBV15 | CATSTSTDTQYF
TRBJ1-3 | TRBV28 | CATRGNGNTIYF
TRBJ1-5 | TRBV6-5 | CASSTGTGRNQPQHF
TRBJ1-3 | TRBV3-1/TRBV3-2 | CASSHGTASSSFSGNTIYF
TRBJ1-5 | TRBV5-6 | CASSLQNQPQHF
TRBJ2-1 | TRBV6-5 | CASSFSRANAGNEQFF
TRBJ1-2 | TRBV12-3/TRBV12-4 | CASSDRYGYTF
TRBJ2-5 | TRBV12-3/TRBV12-4 | CASSLQGQETQYF
TRBJ2-6 | TRBV19 | CASSKRDSSGANVLTF
TRBJ1-1 | TRBV29-1 | CSGQHSNTEAFF
TRBJ1-1 | TRBV7-2 | CASSSSGQGGEAFF
TRBJ2-7 | TRBV3-1/TRBV3-2 | CASSQGGVEQYF
TRBJ1-1 | TRBV28 | CASRIGQSSEAFF
TRBJ1-6 | TRBV7-9 | CASSLGLDSNSPLHF
TRBJ2-1 | TRBV7-9 | CASSHDMGLAYNEQFF
TRBJ2-5 | TRBV28 | CASSLLAGGETQYF
TRBJ1-5 | TRBV28 | CASSLTGARNQPQHF
TRBJ2-5 | TRBV5-6 | CASSLVRGSGRRAETQYF